This T cell receptor (beta chain) was recorded in a study of shared clonotypes between healthy human individuals. The naive CD8 subset, CD45RO-negative cells positively selected for CCR7, excluded terminally differentiated effector memory CD45RA+ cells. Adult donors, all healthy and HIV-negative, had no recent acute infections or vaccinations. Data came from immunoSEQ multiplex PCR; TCRdb stores just in-frame clones and leaves some out. The repertoire includes about 2,200,000 clones, more than 85% of them detected once, and approximately 1.7% sits in the top ten. This clone appeared a single time. The sequencing input was naive CD8+ T cells from PBMCs. The receptor comes from a man younger than 30 in good health. Some clones in this sample may be carry-over from other donors' samples.

The chain's CDR3 is CASSAPPGPSQFF. The CDR3 region has the DNA TGTGCCAGCAGCGCCCCCCCTGGACCATCACAGTTCTTC. V usage is TRBV9 and J usage is TRBJ2-1; D is uncertain. The V gene lost 3 bases and the J gene lost 13 bases, with 17 bases spanning the gap. This CDR3 spans 13 amino acids. Germline CDR1 reads SGDLS; CDR2 reads YYNGEE.